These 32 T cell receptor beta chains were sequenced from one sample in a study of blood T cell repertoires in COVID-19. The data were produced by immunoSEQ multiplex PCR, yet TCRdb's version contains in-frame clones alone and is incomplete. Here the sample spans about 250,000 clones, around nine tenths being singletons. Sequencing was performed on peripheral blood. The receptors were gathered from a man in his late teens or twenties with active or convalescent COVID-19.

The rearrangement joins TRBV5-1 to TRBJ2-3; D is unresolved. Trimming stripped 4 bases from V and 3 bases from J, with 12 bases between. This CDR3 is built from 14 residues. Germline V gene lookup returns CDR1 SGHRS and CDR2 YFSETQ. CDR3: CASSVRVGTDTQYF. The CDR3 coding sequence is TGCGCCAGCAGCGTCCGGGTTGGAACAGATACGCAGTATTTT.

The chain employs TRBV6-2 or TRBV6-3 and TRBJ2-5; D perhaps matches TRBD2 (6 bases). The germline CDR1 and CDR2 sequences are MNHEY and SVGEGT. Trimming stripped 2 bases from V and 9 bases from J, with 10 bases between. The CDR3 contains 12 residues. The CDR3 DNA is TGTGCCAGCAGTTACCCCGGAGGGGCCCAGTACTTC. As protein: CASSYPGGAQYF.

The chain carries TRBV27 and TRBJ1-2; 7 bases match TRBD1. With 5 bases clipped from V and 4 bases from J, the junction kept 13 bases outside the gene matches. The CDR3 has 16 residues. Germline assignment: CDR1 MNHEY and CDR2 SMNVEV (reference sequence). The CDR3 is CASSREHPGQSYGYTF. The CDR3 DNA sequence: TGTGCCAGCAGTAGAGAACACCCGGGACAGAGCTATGGCTACACCTTC.

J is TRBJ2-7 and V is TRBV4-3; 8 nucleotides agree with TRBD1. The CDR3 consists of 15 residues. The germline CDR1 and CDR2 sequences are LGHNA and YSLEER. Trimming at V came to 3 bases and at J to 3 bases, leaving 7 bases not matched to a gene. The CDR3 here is CASSHRTGRYYEQYF. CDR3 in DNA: TGCGCCAGCAGCCACCGGACAGGGAGGTACTACGAGCAGTACTTC.

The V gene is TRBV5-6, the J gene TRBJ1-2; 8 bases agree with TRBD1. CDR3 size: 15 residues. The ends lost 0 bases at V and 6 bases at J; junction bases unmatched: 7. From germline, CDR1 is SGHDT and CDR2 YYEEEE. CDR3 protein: CASSLGTGFPDGYTF. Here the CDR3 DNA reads TGTGCCAGCAGCTTGGGGACAGGGTTTCCGGATGGCTACACCTTC. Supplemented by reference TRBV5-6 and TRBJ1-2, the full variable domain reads DAGVTQSPTHLIKTRGQQVTLRCSPKSGHDTVSWYQQALGQGPQFIFQYYEEEERQRGNFPDRFSGHQFPNYSSELNVNALLLGDSALYLCASSLGTGFPDGYTFGSGTRLTVV.

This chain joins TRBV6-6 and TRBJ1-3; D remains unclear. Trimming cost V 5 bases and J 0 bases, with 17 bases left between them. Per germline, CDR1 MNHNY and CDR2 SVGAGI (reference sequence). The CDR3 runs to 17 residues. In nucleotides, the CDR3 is TGTGCCAGCAGTCGAAGTGGCTCCCCAAGCTCTGGAAACACCATATATTTT. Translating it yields CASSRSGSPSSGNTIYF.

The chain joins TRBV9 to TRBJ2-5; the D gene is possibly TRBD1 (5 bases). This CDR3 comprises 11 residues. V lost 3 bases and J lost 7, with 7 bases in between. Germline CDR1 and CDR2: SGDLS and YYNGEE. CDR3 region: CASSGGGTQYF. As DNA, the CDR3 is TGTGCCAGCAGCGGGGGCGGGACCCAGTACTTC.

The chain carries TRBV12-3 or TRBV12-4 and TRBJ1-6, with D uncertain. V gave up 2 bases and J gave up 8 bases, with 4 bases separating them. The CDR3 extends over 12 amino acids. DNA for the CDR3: TGTGCCAGCAGTTTATCAGATTCACCCCTCCACTTT. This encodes CASSLSDSPLHF.

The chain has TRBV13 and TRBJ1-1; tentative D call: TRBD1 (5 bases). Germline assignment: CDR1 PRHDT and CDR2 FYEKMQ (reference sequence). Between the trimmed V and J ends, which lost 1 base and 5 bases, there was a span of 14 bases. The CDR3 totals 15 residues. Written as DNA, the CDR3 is TGTGCCAGCAGCTTAGTGATATGGGGGAGGACTGAAGCTTTCTTT. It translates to CASSLVIWGRTEAFF.

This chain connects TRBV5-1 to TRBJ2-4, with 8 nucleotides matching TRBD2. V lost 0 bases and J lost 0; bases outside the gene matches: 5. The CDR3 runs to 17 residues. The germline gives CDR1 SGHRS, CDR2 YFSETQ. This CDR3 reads CASSLEGTSGAKNIQYF. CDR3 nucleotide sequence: TGCGCCAGCAGCTTGGAAGGAACTAGCGGAGCCAAAAACATTCAGTACTTC.

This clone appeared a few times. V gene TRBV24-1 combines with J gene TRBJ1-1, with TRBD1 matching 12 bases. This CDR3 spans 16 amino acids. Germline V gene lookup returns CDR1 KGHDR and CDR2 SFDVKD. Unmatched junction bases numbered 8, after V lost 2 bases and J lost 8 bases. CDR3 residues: CATSDSSGTGGGEAFF. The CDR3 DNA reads TGTGCCACCAGTGATTCATCCGGGACAGGGGGCGGCGAAGCTTTCTTT.

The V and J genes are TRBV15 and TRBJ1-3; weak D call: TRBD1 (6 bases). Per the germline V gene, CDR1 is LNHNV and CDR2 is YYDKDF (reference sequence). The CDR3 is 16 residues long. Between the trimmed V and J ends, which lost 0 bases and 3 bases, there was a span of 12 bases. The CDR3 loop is CATSRETARGGNTIYF. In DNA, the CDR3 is TGTGCCACCAGCAGAGAGACTGCCAGGGGTGGAAACACCATATATTTT.

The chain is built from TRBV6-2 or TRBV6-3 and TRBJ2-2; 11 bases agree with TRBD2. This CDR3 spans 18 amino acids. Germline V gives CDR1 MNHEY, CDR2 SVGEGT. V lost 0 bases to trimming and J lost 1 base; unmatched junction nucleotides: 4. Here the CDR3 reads CASSYSKTSGVNTGELFF. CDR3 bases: TGTGCCAGCAGTTACTCGAAGACTAGCGGGGTGAACACCGGGGAGCTGTTTTTT.

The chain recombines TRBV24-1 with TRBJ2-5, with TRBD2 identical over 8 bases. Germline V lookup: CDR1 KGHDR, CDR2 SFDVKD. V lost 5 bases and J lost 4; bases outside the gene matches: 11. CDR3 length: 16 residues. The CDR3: CATSAAGEAPRETQYF. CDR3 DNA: TGTGCCACCAGTGCAGCGGGAGAGGCCCCCAGAGAGACCCAGTACTTC.

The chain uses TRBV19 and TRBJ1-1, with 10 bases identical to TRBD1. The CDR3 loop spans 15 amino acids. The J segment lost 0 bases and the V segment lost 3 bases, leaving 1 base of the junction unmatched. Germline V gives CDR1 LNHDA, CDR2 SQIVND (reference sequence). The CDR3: CASSMGTGVNTEAFF. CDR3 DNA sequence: TGTGCCAGTAGTATGGGGACAGGGGTGAACACTGAAGCTTTCTTT.

The CDR3 region has the DNA TGTGCCAGCAGCCAAAGTCCACGGAGCTTGAATGAAAAACTGTTTTTT. The encoded protein is CASSQSPRSLNEKLFF. V is TRBV3-1 (or the pseudogene TRBV3-2) and J is TRBJ1-4; D unclear. Between the trimmed V and J ends, which lost 2 bases and 5 bases, there was a span of 15 bases. The germline gives CDR1 LGHDT, CDR2 YNNKEL (reference sequence). CDR3 length equals 16 residues.

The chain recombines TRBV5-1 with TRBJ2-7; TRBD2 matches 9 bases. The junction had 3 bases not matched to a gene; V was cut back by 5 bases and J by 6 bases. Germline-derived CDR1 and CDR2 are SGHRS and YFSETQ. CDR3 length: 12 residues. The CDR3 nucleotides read TGCGCCAGCAGGGCGGGGGGGGCCGAGCAGTACTTC. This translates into CASRAGGAEQYF.

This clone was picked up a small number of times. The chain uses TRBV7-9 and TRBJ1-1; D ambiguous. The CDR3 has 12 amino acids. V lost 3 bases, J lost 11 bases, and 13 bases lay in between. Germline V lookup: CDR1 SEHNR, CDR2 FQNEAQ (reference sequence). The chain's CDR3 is CASSLDSRYAFF. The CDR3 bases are TGTGCCAGCAGCTTGGACTCTAGGTATGCTTTCTTT. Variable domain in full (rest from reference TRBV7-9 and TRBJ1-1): DTGVSQNPRHKITKRGQNVTFRCDPISEHNRLYWYRQTLGQGPEFLTYFQNEAQLEKSRLLSDRFSAERPKGSFSTLEIQRTEQGDSAMYLCASSLDSRYAFFGQGTRLTVV.

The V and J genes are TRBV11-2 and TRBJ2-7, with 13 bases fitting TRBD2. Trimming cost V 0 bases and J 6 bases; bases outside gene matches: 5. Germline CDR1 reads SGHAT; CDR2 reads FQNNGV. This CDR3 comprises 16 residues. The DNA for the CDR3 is TGTGCCAGCAGCTTAGACCCGGGACTAGCGGGAATCGAGCAGTACTTC. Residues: CASSLDPGLAGIEQYF.

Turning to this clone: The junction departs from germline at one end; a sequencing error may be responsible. The CDR3 sequence is CASSLRGNAEAFF. For the CDR3, the DNA is TGTGCCAGCAGTTTAAGGGGGAACGCTGAAGCTTTCTTT. This rearrangement joins TRBV28 to TRBJ1-1; a possible D gene is TRBD1 (6 bases). CDR1 is MDHEN and CDR2 is SYDVKM in the germline V gene. The CDR3 runs to 13 residues.

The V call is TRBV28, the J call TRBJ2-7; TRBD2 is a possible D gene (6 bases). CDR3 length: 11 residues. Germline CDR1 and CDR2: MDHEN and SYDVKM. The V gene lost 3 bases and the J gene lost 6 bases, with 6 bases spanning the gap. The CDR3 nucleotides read TGTGCCAGCAGTTTGGGGGGCGAGCAGTACTTC. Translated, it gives CASSLGGEQYF.

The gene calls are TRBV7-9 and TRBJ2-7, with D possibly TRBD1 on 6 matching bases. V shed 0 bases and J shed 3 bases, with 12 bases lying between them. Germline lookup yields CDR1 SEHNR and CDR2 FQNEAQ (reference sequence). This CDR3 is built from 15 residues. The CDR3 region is CASSLALDSGYEQYF. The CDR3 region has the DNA TGTGCCAGCAGCTTAGCACTGGACAGCGGCTACGAGCAGTACTTC.

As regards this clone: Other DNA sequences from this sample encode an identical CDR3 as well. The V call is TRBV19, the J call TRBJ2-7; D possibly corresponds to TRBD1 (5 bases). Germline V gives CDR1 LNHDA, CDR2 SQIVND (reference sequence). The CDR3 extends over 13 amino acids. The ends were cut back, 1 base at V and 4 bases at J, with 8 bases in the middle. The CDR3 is CASSIGRGYEQYF. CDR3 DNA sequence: TGTGCCAGTAGTATAGGAAGGGGTTACGAGCAGTACTTC.

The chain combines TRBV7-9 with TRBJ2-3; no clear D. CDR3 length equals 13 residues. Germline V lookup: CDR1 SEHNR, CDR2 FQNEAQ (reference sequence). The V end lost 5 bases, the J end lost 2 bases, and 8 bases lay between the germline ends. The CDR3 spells CASSAQSTDTQYF. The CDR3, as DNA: TGTGCCAGCAGCGCGCAATCCACAGATACGCAGTATTTT.

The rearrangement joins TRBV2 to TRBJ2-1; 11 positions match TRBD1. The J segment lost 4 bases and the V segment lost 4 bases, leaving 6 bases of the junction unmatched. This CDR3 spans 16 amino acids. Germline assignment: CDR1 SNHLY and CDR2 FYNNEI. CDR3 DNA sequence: TGTGCCAGCAGTGCCCCGGGACAGGGGGAATACAATGAGCAGTTCTTC. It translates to CASSAPGQGEYNEQFF. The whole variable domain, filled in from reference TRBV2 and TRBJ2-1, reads EPEVTQTPSHQVTQMGQEVILRCVPISNHLYFYWYRQILGQKVEFLVSFYNNEISEKSEIFDDQFSVERPDGSNFTLKIRSTKLEDSAMYFCASSAPGQGEYNEQFFGPGTRLTVL.

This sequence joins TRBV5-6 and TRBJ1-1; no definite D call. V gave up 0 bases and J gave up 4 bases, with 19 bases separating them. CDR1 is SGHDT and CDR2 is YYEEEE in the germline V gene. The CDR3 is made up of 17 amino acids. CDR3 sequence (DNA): TGTGCCAGCAGCTTGGGAGGGTCTGCGGGTTTGGGCACTGAAGCTTTCTTT. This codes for CASSLGGSAGLGTEAFF.

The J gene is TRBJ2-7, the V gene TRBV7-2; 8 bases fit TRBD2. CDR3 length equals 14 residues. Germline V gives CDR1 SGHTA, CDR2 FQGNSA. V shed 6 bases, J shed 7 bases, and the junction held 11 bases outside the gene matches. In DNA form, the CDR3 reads TGTGCCAGCAGACGGACGGGGGGGCCGTGGGAGCAGTACTTC. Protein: CASRRTGGPWEQYF.

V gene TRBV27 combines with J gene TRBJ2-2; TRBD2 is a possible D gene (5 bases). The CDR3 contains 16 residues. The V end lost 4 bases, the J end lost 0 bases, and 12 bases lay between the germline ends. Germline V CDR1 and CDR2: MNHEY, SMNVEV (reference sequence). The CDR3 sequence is CASSSLLEANTGELFF. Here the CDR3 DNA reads TGTGCCAGCAGTTCCCTCTTGGAGGCGAACACCGGGGAGCTGTTTTTT.

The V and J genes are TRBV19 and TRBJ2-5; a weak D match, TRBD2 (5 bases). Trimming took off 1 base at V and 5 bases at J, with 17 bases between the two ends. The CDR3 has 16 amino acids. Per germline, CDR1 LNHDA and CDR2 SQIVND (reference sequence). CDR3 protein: CASSIVAGPPMETQYF. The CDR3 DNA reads TGTGCCAGTAGTATAGTTGCGGGTCCTCCGATGGAGACCCAGTACTTC.

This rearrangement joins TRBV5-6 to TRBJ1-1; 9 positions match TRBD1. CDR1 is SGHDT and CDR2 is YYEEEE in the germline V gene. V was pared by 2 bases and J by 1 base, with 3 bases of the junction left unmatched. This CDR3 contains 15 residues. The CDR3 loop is CASSLPGQGNTEAFF. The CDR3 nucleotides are TGTGCCAGCAGCTTACCGGGACAGGGGAACACTGAAGCTTTCTTT.

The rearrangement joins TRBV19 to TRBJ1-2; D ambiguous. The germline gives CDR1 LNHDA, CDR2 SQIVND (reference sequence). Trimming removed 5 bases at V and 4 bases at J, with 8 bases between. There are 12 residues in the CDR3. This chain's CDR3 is CASSPGIYGYTF. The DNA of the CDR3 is TGTGCCAGTAGTCCGGGGATCTATGGCTACACCTTC.

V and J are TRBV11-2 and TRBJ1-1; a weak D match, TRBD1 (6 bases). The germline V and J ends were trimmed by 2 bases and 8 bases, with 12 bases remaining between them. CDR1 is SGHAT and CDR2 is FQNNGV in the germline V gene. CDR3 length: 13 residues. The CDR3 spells CASSLSRGGEAFF. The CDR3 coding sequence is TGTGCCAGCAGCTTAAGTAGGGGGGGCGAAGCTTTCTTT.